This T cell receptor (beta chain) was captured in a study of regulatory T cells in long-lasting Graves disease (dated by TCRdb to about 2021). Looking at the study overall: Persistent Graves' disease was defined as persistently positive TSH receptor autoantibodies together with antithyroid drug treatment for over 5 years. A total of around 33 samples underwent TCR sequencing, from about 13 patients with persistent Graves' disease and roughly 20 patients with newly diagnosed Graves' disease. The study was conducted in China and was registered as a clinical trial. Antithyroid drugs had been taken for 8.5 to 11 years on average by persistent Graves' disease patients in the clinical cohort. Peripheral blood TCR sequencing and RNA sequencing compared persistent Graves' disease patients with newly diagnosed Graves' disease patients.

In the paper's terms, the time point label means: persistent/refractory GD, antithyroid drugs over 5 years with positive TRAb. RNA was extracted from PBMCs in TRIzol for both TCR sequencing and RNA sequencing. Graves' disease was diagnosed according to American Thyroid Association guidelines. Recruitment of patients was carried out at an endocrinology department in Xi'an, China. From each patient, about 9 milliliters of peripheral blood was collected into an EDTA anticoagulant tube. Ficoll Paque Plus density gradient separation was used to isolate PBMCs, and no further T cell sorting was done. An Agilent 2100 Bioanalyzer and agarose gel were used to check RNA quality, while a NanoDrop 2000 measured RNA concentration. On this clonotype itself: What this receptor recognizes is not known. Base-call qualities are not available, and no considerably larger clone is one nucleotide away.

For this chain, trimming is 3 bases at the V end and 6 bases at the J end, and the number of junction bases without a gene match is 8. The CDR3, from cysteine to phenylalanine, totals 15 residues. The only DNA kept is the CDR3, 45 bases in frame from the first base. The germline V gene provides CDR1 SGDLS and CDR2 YYNGEE. Paper-wide results and their limitations: Compared with newly diagnosed patients, persistent Graves' disease patients had lower TCR Shannon entropy and fewer highly expanded clones, which suggests clonal expansion. Only peripheral blood was studied, because thyroid tissue, the primary lesion, was inaccessible. More public clonotypes were shared among persistent patients (roughly 2,900) than among newly diagnosed patients (966). TRBV28, TRBJ1-2 and TRBJ2-5 were preferentially used in persistent disease, while TRBV20-1 and TRBJ2-1 were favored in newly diagnosed disease. The authors noted that the small sample size was a limitation that may lower accuracy. Sequencing and analysis were restricted to the TCR beta chain.

The library was prepared using multiplex PCR. The sequencing machine was an Illumina HiSeq 4000. CDR3 regions were amplified by Arm-PCR with iRepertoire HTBI primers to construct TCR beta libraries. PCR products were gel purified before sequencing. The authors processed their data as follows. Across samples, about 64 TRBV and approximately 15 TRBJ segments were identified and used for gene usage analysis of CDR3 amino acid clonotypes. COPE and FqMerger were used to merge the filtered high-quality paired reads into contigs. BLAST was used to align contigs to the IMGT TRBV, TRBD and TRBJ reference genes, and CDR3 was defined following IMGT. Any clonotype with a frequency above 0.1% was counted as a highly expanded clone. Shannon entropy was used to measure repertoire diversity, and the Gini coefficient was used to measure V-J evenness. A clonotype was considered public if more than one individual shared it. TCRdb cleaned the public reads at Q25 with fastp, built clones with MiXCR and kept in-frame beta chains. CDR3 protein sequences are deduplicated, and each keeps its most common genes and DNA. The V and J calls here are based on TCRdb, not the publication. For this sample the table gives a few hundred thousand distinct CDR3 sequences, of which 20% to 25% were detected only once. The ten most abundant clones make up about a quarter of the sample.

The clonotype originates from a female donor with Graves disease. Here the chain combines TRBV9 and TRBJ2-2; TRBD1 agrees with 7 junctional bases. Sequencing was performed on peripheral blood mononuclear cells (PBMCs), taken when the disease was refractory, from a patient treated with antithyroid drugs. The bases read TGTGCCAGCAGCGGGGGACAGCCTGACGCCGGGGAGCTGTTTTTT. The resulting protein is CASSGGQPDAGELFF.